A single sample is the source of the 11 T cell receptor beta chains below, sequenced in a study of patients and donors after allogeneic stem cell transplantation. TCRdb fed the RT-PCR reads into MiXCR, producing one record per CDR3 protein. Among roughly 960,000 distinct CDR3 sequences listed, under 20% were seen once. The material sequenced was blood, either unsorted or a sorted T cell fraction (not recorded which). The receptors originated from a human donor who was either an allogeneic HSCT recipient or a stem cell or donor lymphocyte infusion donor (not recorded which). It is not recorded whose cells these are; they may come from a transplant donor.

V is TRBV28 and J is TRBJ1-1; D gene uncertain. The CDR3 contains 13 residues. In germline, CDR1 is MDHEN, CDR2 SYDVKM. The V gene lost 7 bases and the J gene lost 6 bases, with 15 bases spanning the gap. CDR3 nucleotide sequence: TGTGCCAGCACGGCGGCTACCTTCCCTGAAGCTTTCTTT. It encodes CASTAATFPEAFF.

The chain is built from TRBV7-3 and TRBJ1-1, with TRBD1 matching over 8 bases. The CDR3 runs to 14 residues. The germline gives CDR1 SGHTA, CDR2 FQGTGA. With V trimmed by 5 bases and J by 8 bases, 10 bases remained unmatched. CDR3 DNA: TGTGCCAGCAGCCCCCGACAGGGGAATCGAGAAGCTTTCTTT. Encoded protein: CASSPRQGNREAFF.

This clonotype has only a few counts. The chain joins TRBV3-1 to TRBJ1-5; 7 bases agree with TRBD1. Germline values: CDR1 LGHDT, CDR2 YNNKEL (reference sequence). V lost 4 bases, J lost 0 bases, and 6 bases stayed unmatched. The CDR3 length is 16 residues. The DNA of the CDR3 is TGTGCCAGCAGCCTAGGGACAGTTTATAGCAATCAGCCCCAGCATTTT. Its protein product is CASSLGTVYSNQPQHF.

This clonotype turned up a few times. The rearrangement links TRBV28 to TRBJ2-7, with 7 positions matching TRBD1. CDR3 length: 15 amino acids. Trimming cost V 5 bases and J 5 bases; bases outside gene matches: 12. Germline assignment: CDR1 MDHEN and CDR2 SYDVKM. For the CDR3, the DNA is TGTGCCAGCAGTGCCGGGACAGTGGGTATCAACGAGCAGTACTTC. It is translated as CASSAGTVGINEQYF.

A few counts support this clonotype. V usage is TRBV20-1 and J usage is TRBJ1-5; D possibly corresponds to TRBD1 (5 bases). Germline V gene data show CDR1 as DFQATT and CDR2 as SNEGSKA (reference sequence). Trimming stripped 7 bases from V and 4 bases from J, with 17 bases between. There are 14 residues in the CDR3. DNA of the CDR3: TGCAGTGTCCCGCGGGGGGGTGGGAATCAGCCCCAGCATTTT. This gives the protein CSVPRGGGNQPQHF.

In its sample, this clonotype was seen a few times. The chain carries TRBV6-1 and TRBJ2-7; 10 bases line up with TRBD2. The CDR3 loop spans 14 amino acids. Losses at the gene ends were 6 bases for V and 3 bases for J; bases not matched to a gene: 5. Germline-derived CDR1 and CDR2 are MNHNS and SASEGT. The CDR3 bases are TGTGCCAGCAGAGGACTAGCGGCCTTCTACGAGCAGTACTTC. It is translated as CASRGLAAFYEQYF.

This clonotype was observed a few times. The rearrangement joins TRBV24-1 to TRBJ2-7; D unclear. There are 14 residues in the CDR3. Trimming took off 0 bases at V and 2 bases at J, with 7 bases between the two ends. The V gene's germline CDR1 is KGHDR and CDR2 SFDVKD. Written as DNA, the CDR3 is TGTGCCACCAGTGATTTGAGGGTTCCCTACGAGCAGTACTTC. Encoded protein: CATSDLRVPYEQYF.

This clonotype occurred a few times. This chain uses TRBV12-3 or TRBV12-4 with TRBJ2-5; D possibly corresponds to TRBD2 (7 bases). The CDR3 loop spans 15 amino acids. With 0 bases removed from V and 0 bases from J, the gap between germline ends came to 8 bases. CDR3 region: CASSLAGGHQETQYF. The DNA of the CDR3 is TGTGCCAGCAGTTTAGCGGGGGGGCACCAAGAGACCCAGTACTTC.

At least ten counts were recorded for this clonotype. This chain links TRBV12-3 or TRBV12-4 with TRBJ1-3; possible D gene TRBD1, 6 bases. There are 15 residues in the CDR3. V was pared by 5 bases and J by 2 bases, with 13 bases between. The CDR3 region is CASSDQTGTGNTIYF. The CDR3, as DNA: TGTGCCAGCAGTGATCAAACAGGGACTGGAAACACCATATATTTT.

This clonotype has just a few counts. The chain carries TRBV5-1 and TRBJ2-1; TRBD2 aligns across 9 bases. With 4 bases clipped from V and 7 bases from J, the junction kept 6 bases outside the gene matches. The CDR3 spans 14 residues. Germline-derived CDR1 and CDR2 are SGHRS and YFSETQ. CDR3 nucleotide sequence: TGCGCCAGCAGCAATAGCGGGAGTTTGAATGAGCAGTTCTTC. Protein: CASSNSGSLNEQFF.

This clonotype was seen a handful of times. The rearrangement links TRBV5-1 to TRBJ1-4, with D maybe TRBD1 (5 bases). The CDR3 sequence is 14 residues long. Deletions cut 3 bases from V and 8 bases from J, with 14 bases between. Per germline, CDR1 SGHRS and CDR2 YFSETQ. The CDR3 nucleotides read TGCGCCAGCAGCTGGGGACGCAACGGGGAAAAACTGTTTTTT. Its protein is CASSWGRNGEKLFF.